This T cell receptor (beta chain) appears in the sequencing data of a study of T-cell reconstitution after alpha-beta-depleted transplantation in children. Study-level points and caveats: Expanded clones from the graft, numbering several hundred, reportedly supplied alpha-beta T cells about two months after transplant. T-cell counts and diversity were attributed mostly to newly produced T cells one year after transplant.

The TCRbeta library incorporated unique molecular identifiers. From the PCR reads, TCRdb called clonotypes with MiXCR, one entry per CDR3 protein. The table lists hundreds of thousands of distinct CDR3 sequences, 11% of them singletons. The germline V and J ends were trimmed by 1 base and 0 bases, with 9 bases remaining between them. The CDR3 is made up of 16 amino acids. Germline V gives CDR1 KGHSH, CDR2 LQKENI. This clonotype was detected ten times or more. Its target is not known. The TCR was taken from a male patient under 10 years old who had a stem cell transplant for chronic granulomatous disease, so the T cells may come from the graft donor. V usage is TRBV18 and J usage is TRBJ2-2, with a possible D match to TRBD1 (5 bases). Specimen: peripheral blood, collected 180 days after TCRalphabeta/CD19-depleted stem cell transplant. The CDR3 DNA reads as TGTGCCAGCTCACCACGAGACAGCGCGAACACCGGGGAGCTGTTTTTT. Protein sequence: CASSPRDSANTGELFF.